These 3 T cell receptor beta chains were all obtained from the same sample, sequenced in a study of early T cells in non-severe SARS-CoV-2 infection (dated by TCRdb to about 2021). The library was prepared using 5' RACE. TCRdb shows the sequencer as NextSeq 500. The raw public data were reprocessed by TCRdb itself: fastp quality trimming at Q25, MiXCR clonotype calling, in-frame beta chains only. Rows are combined by CDR3 protein, so each entry shows the most common genes and DNA. This sample is represented by tens of thousands of distinct CDR3 sequences; under 15% of them were singletons. The top ten constitute about 6.1% of the sample. The sequenced sample was whole blood. Receptor source: an adult who was a healthcare worker with PCR-confirmed SARS-CoV-2 infection or an uninfected control (not recorded which).

J is TRBJ1-5 and V is TRBV5-5; no firm D call. CDR1 SGHKS and CDR2 YYEKEE come from the germline V gene (reference sequence). This CDR3 spans 13 amino acids. The V end was cut by 0 bases, the J end by 5 bases, with 6 bases between. The CDR3 reads CASSLDLDQPQHF. The CDR3 DNA reads as TGTGCCAGCAGCTTGGACCTGGATCAGCCCCAGCATTTT.

This clonotype was seen more than once but under ten times. J is TRBJ2-7 and V is TRBV10-3, with 7 bases matching TRBD2. Germline V gene sequence: CDR1 ENHRY, CDR2 SYGVKD. J lost 3 bases, V lost 8 bases, and 7 bases had no gene match. The CDR3 extends over 13 amino acids. CDR3 protein: CAIRSGGGYEQYF. The CDR3 coding sequence is TGTGCCATCCGGTCGGGCGGGGGCTACGAGCAGTACTTC.

The table lists this clonotype with a few counts. This rearrangement joins TRBV3-1 to TRBJ1-6; D is undetermined. Per germline, CDR1 LGHDT and CDR2 YNNKEL (reference sequence). The CDR3 has 14 amino acids. Trimming cost V 1 base and J 7 bases, with 8 bases left between them. The CDR3 DNA sequence: TGTGCCAGCAGCCAAGTCGCTACGAATTCACCCCTCCACTTT. It codes for CASSQVATNSPLHF.